One and the same sample provided the 7 T cell receptor beta chains below, sequenced in a study of T cells in Graves' hyperthyroidism and ophthalmopathy. Amplification of TCR beta CDR3 regions used RNA as the template. TCR CDR3 regions were first amplified by RT-PCR with HTBI primers. TCRdb processed the multiplex PCR reads anew with MiXCR; each CDR3 protein has one entry. Among over 350,000 distinct CDR3 sequences listed, over 11% were seen once. Sequenced sample: blood. Receptors originate from a man in his fifties with Graves' ophthalmopathy.

CDR3 residues: CASSPLLASSGYEQYF. CDR3 nucleotides: TGTGCCAGCAGCCCTCTGCTCGCGTCCTCGGGATACGAGCAGTACTTC. V usage is TRBV5-8 and J usage is TRBJ2-7; tentatively, D is TRBD2 (5 bases). Deletions cut 4 bases from V and 4 bases from J, with 21 bases between. Germline CDR1 SGHTS, CDR2 YDEGEE. CDR3 length: 16 amino acids.

This clonotype came up many times. The chain is built from TRBV5-6 and TRBJ2-5; tentative D call: TRBD2 (6 bases). The CDR3 has 16 residues. The germline V and J ends were trimmed by 0 bases and 6 bases, with 18 bases remaining between them. Germline V gene sequence: CDR1 SGHDT, CDR2 YYEEEE. Here the CDR3 reads CASSLGRRSGLKTQYF. The CDR3 DNA is TGTGCCAGCAGCTTGGGTAGGCGGAGCGGGCTGAAGACCCAGTACTTC.

This clonotype showed up many times. J is TRBJ1-1 and V is TRBV15; D not certain. The CDR3 runs to 14 residues. Germline CDR1 and CDR2: LNHNV and YYDKDF (reference sequence). Trimming pared 5 bases from V and 1 base from J, leaving 11 bases between. CDR3 sequence: CATSFAGTNTEAFF. DNA for the CDR3: TGTGCCACCAGCTTCGCAGGAACGAACACTGAAGCTTTCTTT.

This clonotype appeared many times. This chain joins TRBV3-1 and TRBJ2-4; TRBD2 might be the D (7 bases). The CDR3 is made up of 17 amino acids. Trimming stripped 0 bases from V and 0 bases from J, with 12 bases between. Germline-derived CDR1 and CDR2 are LGHDT and YNNKEL (reference sequence). The CDR3 here is CASSQDTGGLAKNIQYF. Here the CDR3 DNA reads TGTGCCAGCAGCCAAGATACCGGGGGGCTAGCCAAAAACATTCAGTACTTC. Looking up the rest from reference TRBV3-1 and TRBJ2-4 gives the full variable domain: DTAVSQTPKYLVTQMGNDKSIKCEQNLGHDTMYWYKQDSKKFLKIMFSYNNKELIINETVPNRFSPKSPDKAHLNLHINSLELGDSAVYFCASSQDTGGLAKNIQYFGAGTRLSVL.

This clonotype was counted at least ten times. The chain uses TRBV9 and TRBJ1-2, with 7 bases that match TRBD1. The CDR3 contains 15 residues. Per the germline V gene, CDR1 is SGDLS and CDR2 is YYNGEE. With V trimmed by 3 bases and J by 4 bases, 9 bases remained unmatched. CDR3 bases: TGTGCCAGCAGCGCAGGGGGAAGGGTGAGCTATGGCTACACCTTC. Translation gives CASSAGGRVSYGYTF. The variable domain in full, completed from reference TRBV9 and TRBJ1-2, reads DSGVTQTPKHLITATGQRVTLRCSPRSGDLSVYWYQQSLDQGLQFLIQYYNGEERAKGNILERFSAQQFPDLHSELNLSSLELGDSALYFCASSAGGRVSYGYTFGSGTRLTVV.

The gene calls are TRBV6-1 and TRBJ2-2; 7 positions match TRBD1. Germline loops: CDR1 MNHNS, CDR2 SASEGT. With 2 bases clipped from V and 7 bases from J, the junction kept 13 bases outside the gene matches. CDR3 length: 17 residues. CDR3 loop: CASSEQGVPQIVGELFF. The CDR3 region has the DNA TGTGCCAGCAGTGAACAGGGGGTGCCCCAAATTGTCGGGGAGCTGTTTTTT.

The V call is TRBV9, the J call TRBJ1-2, with D perhaps matching TRBD1 (6 bases). Germline loops: CDR1 SGDLS, CDR2 YYNGEE. The CDR3 sequence is 15 residues long. Trimming pared 5 bases from V and 0 bases from J, leaving 14 bases between. The CDR3 DNA reads TGTGCCAGCAGACGGGGGCTTTCAGCTAACTATGGCTACACCTTC. This gives the protein CASRRGLSANYGYTF.